The next 27 T cell receptor beta chains were all read from a single sample in a study of blood T cell repertoires in COVID-19. TCRdb's copy holds only in-frame clones and misses some; the assay was immunoSEQ multiplex PCR. The sample lists some 120,000 clones; roughly 79% were seen once. Sequencing used peripheral blood. The receptors here all came from a human donor in a cohort sampled during active COVID-19.

The chain couples TRBV5-4 to TRBJ2-3; TRBD1 matches 7 bases. The CDR3 consists of 15 residues. The V gene end was trimmed by 5 bases and the J gene end by 3 bases; junction bases not matched to a gene: 9. The germline V gene encodes CDR1 SGHNT and CDR2 YYREEE (reference sequence). CDR3 in DNA: TGTGCCAGCAGGCCCGGGACAGTCCAAACAGATACGCAGTATTTT. It encodes CASRPGTVQTDTQYF.

The V call is TRBV20-1, the J call TRBJ1-5; 9 positions match TRBD1. V trimming: 3 bases; J trimming: 6 bases; junction bases outside the gene matches: 15. The CDR3 totals 17 residues. Germline CDR1 reads DFQATT; CDR2 reads SNEGSKA (reference sequence). CDR3 in amino acids: CSASYPFWDREGQPQHF. The DNA for the CDR3 is TGCAGTGCTAGTTACCCCTTTTGGGACAGGGAAGGTCAGCCCCAGCATTTT.

This clone was seen a few times. The V call is TRBV7-9, the J call TRBJ1-2, with D perhaps TRBD1 (5 bases). V was cut by 5 bases and J by 4 bases, with 14 bases left in between. The CDR3 has 14 residues. CDR1 and CDR2 (germline): SEHNR, FQNEAQ (reference sequence). The CDR3: CASSPRRDGYGYTF. For the CDR3, the DNA is TGTGCCAGCAGCCCGCGCAGGGATGGCTATGGCTACACCTTC.

This rearrangement joins TRBV12-3 or TRBV12-4 to TRBJ2-2; a weak D match, TRBD1 (6 bases). The V end was cut by 7 bases, the J end by 6 bases, with 6 bases between. The CDR3 runs 11 residues. The CDR3 coding sequence is TGTGCCAGCACAGGGGCCGGGGAGCTGTTTTTT. Amino acids: CASTGAGELFF.

This clone was counted a few times. V is TRBV2 and J is TRBJ2-3, with no clear D. CDR3 size: 13 residues. The germline CDR1 and CDR2 sequences are SNHLY and FYNNEI. V gave up 1 base and J gave up 3 bases, with 5 bases separating them. CDR3 DNA sequence: TGTGCCAGCAGTGAAGAGCGAACAGATACGCAGTATTTT. Translated, it gives CASSEERTDTQYF.

V is TRBV5-5 and J is TRBJ1-1; D is uncertain. The CDR3 length is 14 residues. V gave up 1 base and J gave up 5 bases, with 12 bases separating them. Germline V gene sequence: CDR1 SGHKS, CDR2 YYEKEE (reference sequence). The DNA for the CDR3 is TGTGCCAGCAGCTTGATGAGGGAGGGAACTGAAGCTTTCTTT. Translated: CASSLMREGTEAFF.

The gene calls are TRBV6-5 and TRBJ1-2; TRBD1 is a possible D gene (5 bases). Germline lookup yields CDR1 MNHEY and CDR2 SVGAGI. This CDR3 spans 16 amino acids. V lost 2 bases, J lost 5 bases, and 18 bases lay in between. CDR3 sequence reads: CASSYGGSGRAYGYTF. Here the CDR3 DNA reads TGTGCCAGCAGTTACGGGGGGTCGGGGCGGGCTTATGGCTACACCTTC.

The chain uses TRBV15 and TRBJ1-2, with 8 bases fitting TRBD1. CDR3 length: 12 residues. The germline CDR1 and CDR2 sequences are LNHNV and YYDKDF (reference sequence). V lost 1 base to trimming and J lost 8 bases; unmatched junction nucleotides: 0. The CDR3 loop is CATSRAGGGYTF. The CDR3 DNA is TGTGCCACCAGCAGAGCAGGGGGCGGCTACACCTTC.

In its sample, this clone was seen a few times. The chain joins TRBV6-5 to TRBJ1-1; TRBD1 agrees at 7 bases. Germline CDR1 is MNHEY and CDR2 is SVGAGI. Trimming removed 6 bases from V and 7 bases from J; junction bases left unmatched: 5. The CDR3 consists of 12 residues. CDR3 amino acids: CASSPNRGEAFF. CDR3 nucleotide sequence: TGTGCCAGCAGCCCAAACAGGGGTGAAGCTTTCTTT.

V is TRBV14 and J is TRBJ1-3; D gene unclear. CDR3 size: 19 residues. Germline loops: CDR1 SGHDN, CDR2 FVKESK. V lost 4 bases to trimming and J lost 0 bases, with 22 bases between them. The CDR3 protein is CASSPLLRASGNSGNTIYF. The CDR3, as DNA: TGTGCCAGCAGCCCCCTCTTGAGGGCCAGTGGGAACTCTGGAAACACCATATATTTT.

The chain links TRBV19 to TRBJ1-6; 9 nucleotides match TRBD1. Trimming cost V 4 bases and J 8 bases; bases outside gene matches: 6. Per the germline V gene, CDR1 is LNHDA and CDR2 is SQIVND (reference sequence). The CDR3 length is 15 residues. CDR3 protein: CASSTPGQGYSPLHF. The CDR3 bases are TGTGCCAGTAGTACTCCGGGACAGGGCTATTCACCCCTCCACTTT.

V gene TRBV10-3 combines with J gene TRBJ2-1, with 8 bases lining up with TRBD2. The germline V gene has CDR1 ENHRY and CDR2 SYGVKD. V was clipped by 6 bases and J by 6 bases; unmatched bases: 10. This CDR3 is 15 amino acids long. CDR3 nucleotide sequence: TGTGCCATCAGACCTGCGGGGGGTTCTGGCAATGAGCAGTTCTTC. Translating gives CAIRPAGGSGNEQFF.

The genes are TRBV29-1 and TRBJ2-3; D perhaps matches TRBD2 (6 bases). The CDR3 runs to 14 residues. Per the germline V gene, CDR1 is SQVTM and CDR2 is ANQGSEA. V gave up 7 bases and J gave up 4 bases, with 18 bases separating them. The CDR3 DNA sequence: TGCAGCGGACGAGGCTGGGGGGTGGCAGATACGCAGTATTTT. Its protein is CSGRGWGVADTQYF.

This sequence joins TRBV5-1 and TRBJ1-3, with 7 bases fitting TRBD1. Germline CDR1 is SGHRS and CDR2 is YFSETQ. CDR3 length: 14 amino acids. Trimming removed 4 bases from V and 4 bases from J; junction bases left unmatched: 5. The DNA of the CDR3 is TGCGCCAGCAGCGCCCTACAGGGGGGAAACACCATATATTTT. This encodes CASSALQGGNTIYF.

This chain connects TRBV7-6 to TRBJ1-2, with TRBD1 identical over 7 bases. V trimming: 5 bases; J trimming: 7 bases; junction bases outside the gene matches: 7. Germline V gene sequence: CDR1 SGHVS, CDR2 FNYEAQ. CDR3 size: 13 residues. For the CDR3, the DNA is TGTGCCAGCAGCCCGACAGGGAGCAGTGGCTACACCTTC. It translates to CASSPTGSSGYTF.

This sequence joins TRBV19 and TRBJ2-7, with 7 positions matching TRBD2. This CDR3 region has 16 residues. With V trimmed by 1 base and J by 5 bases, 11 bases remained unmatched. CDR1 and CDR2 from the germline V gene are LNHDA and SQIVND (reference sequence). The CDR3 sequence is CASSIGGRDGVDEQYF. In DNA, the CDR3 is TGTGCCAGTAGTATAGGGGGGAGGGACGGCGTCGACGAGCAGTACTTC.

The chain links TRBV3-1 (or the pseudogene TRBV3-2) to TRBJ2-7, with 11 bases identical to TRBD1. Germline V gene lookup returns CDR1 LGHDT and CDR2 YNNKEL (reference sequence). V gave up 4 bases and J gave up 3 bases; unmatched junction bases: 2. The CDR3 contains 14 residues. The CDR3 sequence is CASSPGQGVYEQYF. The CDR3, as DNA: TGTGCCAGCAGCCCGGGACAGGGGGTCTACGAGCAGTACTTC.

This clone was picked up one time. J is TRBJ2-5 and V is TRBV30; D is undetermined. This CDR3 comprises 13 residues. CDR1 is GTSNPN and CDR2 is SVGIG in the germline V gene (reference sequence). The V and J ends lost 2 bases and 2 bases respectively, with 9 bases between them. The CDR3 sequence is CAWSKRAQETQYF. In DNA form, the CDR3 reads TGTGCCTGGAGTAAACGAGCGCAAGAGACCCAGTACTTC. Full variable domain (missing parts from reference TRBV30 and TRBJ2-5): SQTIHQWPATLVQPVGSPLSLECTVEGTSNPNLYWYRQAAGRGLQLLFYSVGIGQISSEVPQNLSASRPQDRQFILSSKKLLLSDSGFYLCAWSKRAQETQYFGPGTRLLVL.

The chain carries TRBV4-1 and TRBJ1-4; D is uncertain. Germline V gives CDR1 MGHRA, CDR2 YSYEKL. Trimming stripped 1 base from V and 4 bases from J, with 10 bases between. This CDR3 spans 15 amino acids. Here the CDR3 reads CASSQVLLINEKLFF. CDR3 bases: TGCGCCAGCAGCCAAGTTTTACTGATTAATGAAAAACTGTTTTTT.

J is TRBJ1-5 and V is TRBV3-1 (or the pseudogene TRBV3-2), with D possibly matching TRBD1 (5 bases). This CDR3 is 14 amino acids long. V was shortened by 1 base and J by 3 bases, with 7 bases between the two germline ends. Germline values: CDR1 LGHDT, CDR2 YNNKEL (reference sequence). CDR3 protein: CASSQAGDNQPQHF. DNA of the CDR3: TGTGCCAGCAGCCAAGCGGGGGACAATCAGCCCCAGCATTTT.

The rearrangement joins TRBV27 to TRBJ2-2; 15 bases match TRBD2. Germline trimming cut 5 bases from V and 1 base from J; bases unmatched to any gene: 8. Germline CDR1 is MNHEY and CDR2 is SMNVEV (reference sequence). The CDR3 is 19 amino acids. CDR3: CASSRPGTSGGRNTGELFF. CDR3 bases: TGTGCCAGCAGTCGCCCCGGGACTAGCGGGGGGAGGAACACCGGGGAGCTGTTTTTT.

The genes are TRBV6-5 and TRBJ2-7, with 8 bases aligning to TRBD1. V lost 7 bases and J lost 0; bases outside the gene matches: 8. Germline V gene sequence: CDR1 MNHEY, CDR2 SVGAGI. The CDR3 runs 15 residues. CDR3 sequence: CASMEPGQASYEQYF. For the CDR3, the DNA is TGTGCCAGCATGGAGCCGGGACAGGCCTCCTACGAGCAGTACTTC.

The rearrangement uses TRBV28 and TRBJ1-1, with 12 bases matching TRBD1. V was pared by 3 bases and J by 9 bases, with 8 bases of the junction left unmatched. Germline V gene data show CDR1 as MDHEN and CDR2 as SYDVKM. The CDR3 has 15 amino acids. CDR3 sequence reads: CASSLGQGALVKAFF. CDR3 DNA sequence: TGTGCCAGCAGTTTGGGACAGGGGGCGTTAGTTAAAGCTTTCTTT. The full variable domain, completed using reference TRBV28 and TRBJ1-1, is DVKVTQSSRYLVKRTGEKVFLECVQDMDHENMFWYRQDPGLGLRLIYFSYDVKMKEKGDIPEGYSVSREKKERFSLILESASTNQTSMYLCASSLGQGALVKAFFGQGTRLTVV.

V gene TRBV12-1 combines with J gene TRBJ2-7; no check of the table's D call, TRBD2, against the DNA was made. TRBV12-1 is described as a pseudogene. The CDR3 is made up of 15 amino acids. CDR3 DNA: TGTGCCAGCAGCTGTAGCGGGGGGGCATTATACGAGCAGTACTTC. Protein product: CASSCSGGALYEQYF.

V gene TRBV19 combines with J gene TRBJ1-2, with D uncertain. Germline V gene lookup returns CDR1 LNHDA and CDR2 SQIVND (reference sequence). The V end lost 5 bases, the J end lost 4 bases, and 20 bases lay between the germline ends. The CDR3 runs 16 residues. The CDR3 coding sequence is TGTGCCAGTAGTGAAGTGGTCGGGGTTTATGTCTATGGCTACACCTTC. This codes for CASSEVVGVYVYGYTF.

The chain recombines TRBV5-1 with TRBJ2-1, with TRBD2 as a possible D gene (5 bases). Germline CDR1 SGHRS, CDR2 YFSETQ. CDR3 size: 16 residues. V shed 4 bases and J shed 7 bases, with 21 bases lying between them. For the CDR3, the DNA is TGCGCCAGCAGCCCCGGACGGCAAGTGGGAGCGAATGAGCAGTTCTTC. Protein sequence: CASSPGRQVGANEQFF.

V usage is TRBV6-1 and J usage is TRBJ1-4, with TRBD1 matching 9 bases. This CDR3 comprises 15 residues. The V gene end was trimmed by 1 base and the J gene end by 6 bases; junction bases not matched to a gene: 3. CDR1 and CDR2 from the germline V gene are MNHNS and SASEGT. This CDR3 reads CASSEDTGGYEKLFF. DNA of the CDR3: TGTGCCAGCAGTGAAGATACAGGGGGCTATGAAAAACTGTTTTTT.